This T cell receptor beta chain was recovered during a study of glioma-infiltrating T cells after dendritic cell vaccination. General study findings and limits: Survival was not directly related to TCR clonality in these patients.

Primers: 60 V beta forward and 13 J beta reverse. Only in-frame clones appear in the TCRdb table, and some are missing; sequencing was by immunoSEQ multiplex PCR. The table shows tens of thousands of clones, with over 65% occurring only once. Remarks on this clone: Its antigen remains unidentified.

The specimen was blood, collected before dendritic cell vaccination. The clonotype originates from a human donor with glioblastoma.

The CDR3 loop reads CASSIGELDTEAFF. CDR3 nucleotides: TGCGCCAGCAGCATCGGGGAATTGGACACTGAAGCTTTCTTT. The V gene is TRBV5-1, the J gene TRBJ1-1; D remains ambiguous. Trimming pared 4 bases from V and 3 bases from J, leaving 13 bases between. This CDR3 has 14 residues. Germline CDR1 SGHRS, CDR2 YFSETQ.